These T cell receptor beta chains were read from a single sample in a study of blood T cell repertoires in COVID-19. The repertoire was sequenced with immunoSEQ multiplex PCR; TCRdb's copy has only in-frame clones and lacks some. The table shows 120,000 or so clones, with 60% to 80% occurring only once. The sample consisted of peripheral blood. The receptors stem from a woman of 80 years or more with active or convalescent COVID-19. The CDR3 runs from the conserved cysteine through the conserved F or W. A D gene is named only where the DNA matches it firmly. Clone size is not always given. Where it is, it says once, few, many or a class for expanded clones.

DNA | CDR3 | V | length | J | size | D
TGTGCCAGCAGCGGGACCCTAGCGGGAGGCCAAGAGACCCAGTACTTC | CASSGTLAGGQETQYF | TRBV5-5 | 16 | TRBJ2-5 | many | TRBD2
TGTGCCAGCAGCTCCGGGACAGACTATGGCTACACCTTC | CASSSGTDYGYTF | TRBV7-9 | 13 | TRBJ1-2 | once | TRBD1
TGTGCCAGCAGCTCCCAGAGCGGGACTAGAGCGTTCTTC | CASSSQSGTRAFF | TRBV11-1 | 13 | TRBJ2-1 | NA | TRBD2
TGTGCCAGCAGCTTACACGGCTATGGCTACACCTTC | CASSLHGYGYTF | TRBV7-8 | 12 | TRBJ1-2 | NA | NA
TGTGCCAGCAGCCTCCCTCCGGGACAGGGATATGGAGAGACCCAGTACTTC | CASSLPPGQGYGETQYF | TRBV4-2 | 17 | TRBJ2-5 | NA | TRBD1
TGTGCCAGCACAACAGGACTAGCGGGAGCTAATACGCAGTATTTT | CASTTGLAGANTQYF | TRBV5-4 | 15 | TRBJ2-3 | NA | TRBD2
TGTGCCAGCAGCCAAGATCAGCGGAGCGGGAGGGCGATGGAGACCCAGTACTTC | CASSQDQRSGRAMETQYF | TRBV4-2 | 18 | TRBJ2-5 | NA | TRBD2
TGTGCCAGCAGTTTCCCCCGGACAGGTTATAATTCACCCCTCCACTTT | CASSFPRTGYNSPLHF | TRBV28 | 16 | TRBJ1-6 | many | TRBD1
TGTGCCAGCAGTTCGCCTCGCGGGAGGCGGGAGACCGGGGAGCTGTTTTTT | CASSSPRGRRETGELFF | TRBV28 | 17 | TRBJ2-2 | NA | TRBD2
TGCGCCAGCAGCCAAGTCAGGGGATCATCACCCCTCCACTTT | CASSQVRGSSPLHF | TRBV4-1 | 14 | TRBJ1-6 | NA | NA
TGTGCCAGCAGCTTCGGTTGGCGGGAGACCCAGTACTTC | CASSFGWRETQYF | TRBV7-2 | 13 | TRBJ2-5 | NA | NA
TGTGCCAGCAGTGAAACCAGCGGGAGTGGCTTACGGGAGCAGTTCTTC | CASSETSGSGLREQFF | TRBV25-1 | 16 | TRBJ2-1 | NA | TRBD2
TGTGCCAGCAGCCTGACCGGGACTAACTCCTACGAGCAGTACTTC | CASSLTGTNSYEQYF | TRBV5-6 | 15 | TRBJ2-7 | few | TRBD2
TGTGCCAGCAGTAGACTAGCGGGAAGCTACACCGGGGAGCTGTTTTTT | CASSRLAGSYTGELFF | TRBV3-1/TRBV3-2 | 16 | TRBJ2-2 | NA | TRBD2
TGTGCCAGCAGTTCACCAGGCAGCCAAGCTAATGAAAAACTGTTTTTT | CASSSPGSQANEKLFF | TRBV28 | 16 | TRBJ1-4 | NA | NA
TGTGCCAGTAGTATATCGACTAGCGGTATATACAATGAGCAGTTCTTC | CASSISTSGIYNEQFF | TRBV19 | 16 | TRBJ2-1 | NA | TRBD2
TGCGCCAGCAGCCGGAGCGGGGGGGTAGGTTACGAGCAGTACTTC | CASSRSGGVGYEQYF | TRBV5-1 | 15 | TRBJ2-7 | NA | TRBD2
TGTGCCAGCCTAGGGGGACAGGCGCGGGACTATGGCTACACCTTC | CASLGGQARDYGYTF | TRBV6-5 | 15 | TRBJ1-2 | NA | TRBD1
TGTGCCAGCAGTTACCGAAGGAGCGGGACAAGATCCTACAATGAGCAGTTCTTC | CASSYRRSGTRSYNEQFF | TRBV6-2/TRBV6-3 | 18 | TRBJ2-1 | NA | NA
TGCAGTGCTAGTGGGCTAGCGGGAGAGTGGGGGGATACGCAGTATTTT | CSASGLAGEWGDTQYF | TRBV20-1 | 16 | TRBJ2-3 | NA | TRBD2
TGTGCCAGCAGTTTCGCGGGACAGGGGAATGGCTACACCTTC | CASSFAGQGNGYTF | TRBV27 | 14 | TRBJ1-2 | NA | TRBD1
TGTGCCAGCAGCCGGAACAGGGAATTTGGCTACACCTTC | CASSRNREFGYTF | TRBV11-2 | 13 | TRBJ1-2 | NA | NA
TGTGCCAGCAGTGGACTAGCGGGACGGTTGGAGACCCAGTACTTC | CASSGLAGRLETQYF | TRBV28 | 15 | TRBJ2-5 | NA | TRBD2
TGTGCCAGCAGCCTTAGATTAAATTCACCCCTCCACTTT | CASSLRLNSPLHF | TRBV3-1/TRBV3-2 | 13 | TRBJ1-6 | NA | NA
TGTGCCAGCAGCCAAGAGGTCACGGACAGGGGGGACGAGCAGTACTTC | CASSQEVTDRGDEQYF | TRBV3-1/TRBV3-2 | 16 | TRBJ2-7 | NA | TRBD1
TGTGCCATCTCGGGGAATAGCGGGAGTCTGTTTGATGAGCAGTTCTTC | CAISGNSGSLFDEQFF | TRBV10-3 | 16 | TRBJ2-1 | NA | TRBD2
TGTGCCAGCTCGTTTGAACTAGCGGGAAATTCCGAGCAGTACTTC | CASSFELAGNSEQYF | TRBV18 | 15 | TRBJ2-7 | once | TRBD2
TGTGCCAGCAGCTTCGGACTAGCGGGAGCAGAGACCCAGTACTTC | CASSFGLAGAETQYF | TRBV7-3 | 15 | TRBJ2-5 | NA | TRBD2
TGTGCCAGCAGCTTGGTGGAGGTCAACTATGGCTACACCTTC | CASSLVEVNYGYTF | TRBV5-6 | 14 | TRBJ1-2 | few | NA
TGCGCCAGCAGCCCTAGCGGGAGAGCGGGCAATGAGCAGTTCTTC | CASSPSGRAGNEQFF | TRBV4-1 | 15 | TRBJ2-1 | NA | TRBD2
TGTGCCAGCAGCGTAGGAACTAGCGGGACCCATACGCAGTATTTT | CASSVGTSGTHTQYF | TRBV9 | 15 | TRBJ2-3 | NA | TRBD2
TGTGCCAGCAGCCAGGGACAGGGGTTGGGGTATGGTTCCTACGAGCAGTACTTC | CASSQGQGLGYGSYEQYF | TRBV7-9 | 18 | TRBJ2-7 | once | TRBD1
TGTGCCAGCTCACCACCTTTGGGTAGGAGTGAGCAGTTCTTC | CASSPPLGRSEQFF | TRBV18 | 14 | TRBJ2-1 | once | NA
TGCGCCAGCAGCTTTTGGGTTGGGACAGACTACGAGCAGTACTTC | CASSFWVGTDYEQYF | TRBV5-1 | 15 | TRBJ2-7 | NA | TRBD1
TGTGCCAGCAGCTTATCTTTAAATAATGAGCAGTTCTTC | CASSLSLNNEQFF | TRBV7-2 | 13 | TRBJ2-1 | NA | NA
TGTGCCAGCAATAGTCACGGTAACCGCGTTCTGTCCCTCCACTTT | CASNSHGNRVLSLHF | TRBV6-7 | 15 | TRBJ1-6 | once | NA
TGCGCCAGCAGCCAAGGCAATAGCGGGAGGGACGAGCAGTTCTTC | CASSQGNSGRDEQFF | TRBV4-3 | 15 | TRBJ2-1 | NA | TRBD2
TGTGCCAGCAGCCTCCAGGCGTCGGGGTATGGCTACACCTTC | CASSLQASGYGYTF | TRBV14 | 14 | TRBJ1-2 | NA | NA
TGCAGCGTTGTGCCCCCCCAACGCGGTAGCACAGATACGCAGTATTTT | CSVVPPQRGSTDTQYF | TRBV29-1 | 16 | TRBJ2-3 | once | NA
TGTGCCAGCAGCCGAACGGGACAGACCTCTGGAAACACCATATATTTT | CASSRTGQTSGNTIYF | TRBV11-2 | 16 | TRBJ1-3 | NA | TRBD1
TGTGCCAGCAGCCGGCGGGAGTTGGCAGATACGCAGTATTTT | CASSRRELADTQYF | TRBV7-6 | 14 | TRBJ2-3 | NA | TRBD2
TGTGCCAGCAGTCTAAGTTCTTCCGCGTACAATGAGCAGTTCTTC | CASSLSSSAYNEQFF | TRBV7-2 | 15 | TRBJ2-1 | NA | NA